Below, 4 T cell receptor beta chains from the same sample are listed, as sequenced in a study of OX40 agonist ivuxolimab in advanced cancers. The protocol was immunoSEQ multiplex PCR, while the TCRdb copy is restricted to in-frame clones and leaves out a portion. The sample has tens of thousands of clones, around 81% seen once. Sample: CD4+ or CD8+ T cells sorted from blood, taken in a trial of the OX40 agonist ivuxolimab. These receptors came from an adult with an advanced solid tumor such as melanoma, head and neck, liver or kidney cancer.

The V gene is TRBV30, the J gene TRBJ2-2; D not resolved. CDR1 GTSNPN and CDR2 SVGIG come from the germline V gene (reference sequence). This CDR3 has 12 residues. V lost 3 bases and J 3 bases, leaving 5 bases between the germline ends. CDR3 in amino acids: CAWRADTGELFF. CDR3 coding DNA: TGTGCCTGGAGGGCAGACACCGGGGAGCTGTTTTTT.

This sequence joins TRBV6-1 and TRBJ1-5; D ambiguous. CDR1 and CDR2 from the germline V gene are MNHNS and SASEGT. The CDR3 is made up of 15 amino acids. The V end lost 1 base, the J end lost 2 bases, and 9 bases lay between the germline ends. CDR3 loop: CASSEDVLGNQPQHF. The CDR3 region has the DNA TGTGCCAGCAGTGAAGACGTTCTGGGCAATCAGCCCCAGCATTTT.

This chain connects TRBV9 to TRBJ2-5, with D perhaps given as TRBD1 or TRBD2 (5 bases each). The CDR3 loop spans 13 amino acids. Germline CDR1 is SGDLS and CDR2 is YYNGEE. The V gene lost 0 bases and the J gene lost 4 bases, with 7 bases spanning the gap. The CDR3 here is CASSVGGTETQYF. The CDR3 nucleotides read TGTGCCAGCAGCGTAGGGGGGACAGAGACCCAGTACTTC.

CDR3 region: CASSLGGPYNSPLHF. In nucleotides, the CDR3 is TGTGCCAGCAGCCTAGGGGGTCCCTATAATTCACCCCTCCACTTT. This sequence joins TRBV6-6 and TRBJ1-6, with D possibly being TRBD1 (6 bases). In germline, CDR1 is MNHNY, CDR2 SVGAGI (reference sequence). Trimming left V 6 bases short and J 2 bases short, with 11 bases between. The CDR3 has 15 amino acids.